Listed below are T cell receptor beta chains from one sample, sequenced in a study of circulating and synovial CD4+ cells in juvenile arthritis. Some clones are missing from TCRdb's copy, which holds only in-frame ones; the method was immunoSEQ multiplex PCR. The profile covers over 30,000 clones, with 90% to 95% appearing a single time and 0.16% taken by the ten largest. Sequencing used CD4+ T cells from blood. The receptors come from a human donor with juvenile idiopathic arthritis. Both conserved end residues are part of each CDR3. A D gene is named only where the DNA matches it firmly. Part of the rows lack a size; the others show once, few, many or a class for expanded clones.

v_gene,j_gene,len,d_gene,abundance,CDR3nt,CDR3aa
TRBV28,TRBJ2-7,16,NA,NA,TGTGCCAGCAGTCCGCCCCCCGCCGGGACAAATTACGAGCAGTACTTC,CASSPPPAGTNYEQYF
TRBV7-9,TRBJ2-2,16,TRBD2,NA,TGTGCCAGCAGCTCCCAGCGGGAGGGCCACACCGGGGAGCTGTTTTTT,CASSSQREGHTGELFF
TRBV2,TRBJ2-7,19,TRBD1,NA,TGTGCCAGCAGGTGGACAGGGGCCGGGGCCGGGCGGGATGCCTACGAGCAGTACTTC,CASRWTGAGAGRDAYEQYF
TRBV27,TRBJ1-2,12,TRBD1,NA,TGTGCCAGCAGTGACAGGGGCTATGGCTACACCTTC,CASSDRGYGYTF
TRBV28,TRBJ2-7,14,NA,NA,TGTGCCCTAAGTAGAGGGTCGGCTTCGTACGAGCAGTACTTC,CALSRGSASYEQYF
TRBV7-9,TRBJ1-2,15,TRBD1,NA,TGTGCCAGCAGCTTAGTCGAGACAGGGTATGGTGGCTACACCTTC,CASSLVETGYGGYTF
TRBV28,TRBJ2-5,15,NA,NA,TGTGCCAGCAGAGAATCGACAGGTAGACAAGAGACCCAGTACTTC,CASRESTGRQETQYF
TRBV6-1,TRBJ2-7,18,TRBD2,NA,TGTGCCAGCAGTGAAGTGTGGGGTAGCGGGGGCCGGTGGGGCGAGCAGTACTTC,CASSEVWGSGGRWGEQYF
TRBV6-6,TRBJ1-4,16,NA,NA,TGTGCCAGCAGTTACTCGATCAGTCCAACTAATGAAAAACTGTTTTTT,CASSYSISPTNEKLFF
TRBV5-1,TRBJ1-5,13,NA,NA,TGCGCCAGCAGCTTTGAAGGGGGTCAGCCCCAGCATTTT,CASSFEGGQPQHF
TRBV4-1,TRBJ1-1,15,NA,NA,TGCGCCAGCAGCCATCTAAAGGGGGAGAACACTGAAGCTTTCTTT,CASSHLKGENTEAFF
TRBV19,TRBJ1-5,15,TRBD1,few,TGTGCCAGTACTCCGACAGGGGCTGGCAATCAGCCCCAGCATTTT,CASTPTGAGNQPQHF
TRBV29-1,TRBJ1-1,13,NA,NA,TGCAGCGTTGAAAGAGGGGGGAACACTGAAGCTTTCTTT,CSVERGGNTEAFF
TRBV7-2,TRBJ2-1,14,NA,once,TGTGCCAGCAGATACAGCAGGGCTGACAATGAGCAGTTCTTC,CASRYSRADNEQFF
TRBV6-5,TRBJ1-5,15,TRBD1,NA,TGTGCCAGCAGTTACGGGACAGGGGATAATCAGCCCCAGCATTTT,CASSYGTGDNQPQHF
TRBV30,TRBJ1-1,16,TRBD1,NA,TGTGCCTGGAGGCCACAGGGGGGCCGAATGAACACTGAAGCTTTCTTT,CAWRPQGGRMNTEAFF
TRBV7-2,TRBJ2-5,12,TRBD2,NA,TGTGCCAGCAGCTTAGTCGGGAGGGCCCAGTACTTC,CASSLVGRAQYF
TRBV10-3,TRBJ1-1,13,TRBD1,NA,TGTGCCATCAGCTCACAGGGGCGCGGTGAAGCTTTCTTT,CAISSQGRGEAFF
TRBV5-1,TRBJ2-1,18,TRBD2,NA,TGCGCCAGCAGCTCGGGACTAGCGGGGGTTAGCTCCTACAATGAGCAGTTCTTC,CASSSGLAGVSSYNEQFF
TRBV28,TRBJ2-7,15,NA,NA,TGTGCCAGCAGTTTATACCAAGCGGAGGGGAGCGAGCAGTACTTC,CASSLYQAEGSEQYF
TRBV5-8,TRBJ2-3,14,NA,NA,TGTGCCAGCAGCGGGTGGCGGGCCACAGATACGCAGTATTTT,CASSGWRATDTQYF
TRBV28,TRBJ1-2,13,NA,NA,TGTGCCAGCAGCTCGGGAGTTAACTATGGCTACACCTTC,CASSSGVNYGYTF
TRBV11-2,TRBJ2-3,17,TRBD2,NA,TGTGCCAGCAGCCCCTGGACTAGCGGGGTGAACACAGATACGCAGTATTTT,CASSPWTSGVNTDTQYF
TRBV5-4,TRBJ2-1,19,TRBD1,once,TGTGCCAGCAGCCACCCCGTGGACAGGGGGCTTTCGTCCTACAATGAGCAGTTCTTC,CASSHPVDRGLSSYNEQFF
TRBV18,TRBJ1-1,15,TRBD1,NA,TGTGCCAGCTCCCCGGGACAGGCAGCGAACACTGAAGCTTTCTTT,CASSPGQAANTEAFF
TRBV6-1,TRBJ2-7,17,TRBD1,NA,TGTGCCAGCAGTGAAGCGTTTGCCGGGACAGCCTTCTACGAGCAGTACTTC,CASSEAFAGTAFYEQYF
TRBV28,TRBJ2-7,15,TRBD1,NA,TGTGCCAGCAGTTTAAAGGGACAGGGCCCTTACGAGCAGTACTTC,CASSLKGQGPYEQYF
TRBV28,TRBJ1-2,12,TRBD1,once,TGTGCCACCACAGGGGGGACCTATGGCTACACCTTC,CATTGGTYGYTF
TRBV7-6,TRBJ2-7,17,NA,NA,TGTGCCAGCAGCTTAAATCCTAGCGGAGGGGGCTCCTACGAGCAGTACTTC,CASSLNPSGGGSYEQYF
TRBV27,TRBJ2-1,13,NA,once,TGTGCCAGCAGTGAAGAACAATACAATGAGCAGTTCTTC,CASSEEQYNEQFF
TRBV6-5,TRBJ2-3,13,NA,NA,TGTGCCAGCAGTGACCGGGGATCGGATACGCAGTATTTT,CASSDRGSDTQYF
TRBV7-2,TRBJ2-2,12,NA,NA,TGTGCCAGGGTTACAGTTACCGGGGAGCTGTTTTTT,CARVTVTGELFF
TRBV7-9,TRBJ2-7,15,TRBD2,NA,TGTGCCAGCAGACTAGCGTCGATAGGTAGCGGCGAGCAGTACTTC,CASRLASIGSGEQYF
TRBV5-1,TRBJ2-7,16,TRBD2,NA,TGCGCCAGCAGCTGGGTTACGGGGGGGTCCTCCTACGAGCAGTACTTC,CASSWVTGGSSYEQYF
TRBV9,TRBJ2-1,15,TRBD2,NA,TGTGCCAGCAGCGTTGCTAGCGGGAGTACAAATGAGCAGTTCTTC,CASSVASGSTNEQFF
TRBV30,TRBJ2-5,13,NA,NA,TGTGCCTGGAGTGAAGGGGGGGCCGAGACCCAGTACTTC,CAWSEGGAETQYF
TRBV28,TRBJ1-1,16,NA,NA,TGTGCCAGCAGTTTCCGAGTTGGTAGCTATAACACTGAAGCTTTCTTT,CASSFRVGSYNTEAFF
TRBV4-3,TRBJ1-5,15,NA,NA,TGCGCCAGCAGCCAAGAGTGGGGGGGCAATCAGCCCCAGCATTTT,CASSQEWGGNQPQHF
TRBV18,TRBJ2-2,15,TRBD2,NA,TGTGCCAGCCAGCGACTAGCGGGCGACACCGGGGAGCTGTTTTTT,CASQRLAGDTGELFF
TRBV7-2,TRBJ1-3,16,NA,NA,TGTGCCAGCAGCTTAGCTTTCGCGGGGGTCGGAAACACCATATATTTT,CASSLAFAGVGNTIYF
TRBV19,TRBJ2-7,17,TRBD2,few,TGTGCCAGTAGTTCGTCCACGACTAGCGGGAGTACGTACGAGCAGTACTTC,CASSSSTTSGSTYEQYF
TRBV5-3,TRBJ2-1,17,NA,NA,TGTGCCAGAACCCCCGACCCGAATAGACAGTTCAACAATGAGCAGTTCTTC,CARTPDPNRQFNNEQFF
TRBV2,TRBJ1-2,13,TRBD1,NA,TGTGCCAGCGGAGGACAGGGGAACTATGGCTACACCTTC,CASGGQGNYGYTF